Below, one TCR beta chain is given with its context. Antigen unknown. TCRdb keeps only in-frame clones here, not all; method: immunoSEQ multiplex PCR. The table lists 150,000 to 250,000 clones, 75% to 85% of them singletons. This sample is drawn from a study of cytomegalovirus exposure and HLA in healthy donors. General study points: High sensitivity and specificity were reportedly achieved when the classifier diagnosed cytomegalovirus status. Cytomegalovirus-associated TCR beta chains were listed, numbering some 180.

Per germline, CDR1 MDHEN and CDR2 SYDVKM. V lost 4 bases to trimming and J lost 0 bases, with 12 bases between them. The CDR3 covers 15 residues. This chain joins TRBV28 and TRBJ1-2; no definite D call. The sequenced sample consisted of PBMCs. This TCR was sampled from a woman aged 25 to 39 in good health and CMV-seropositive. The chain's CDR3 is CASSSDGVANYGYTF. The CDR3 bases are TGTGCCAGCAGTTCCGACGGGGTAGCTAACTATGGCTACACCTTC.